The next 8 T cell receptor beta chains were all read from a single sample in a study of blood T cell repertoires in COVID-19. Method: immunoSEQ multiplex PCR; TCRdb's copy keeps in-frame clones and lacks some. The data show about 240,000 clones, approximately 86% seen once. Sequencing used PBMCs or T cells enriched from blood (not recorded which). The origin of the receptors is a woman between 40 and 55 years old with acute COVID-19.

This clone was counted between two and nine times. The rearrangement joins TRBV21-1 to TRBJ1-6; TRBD1 reflects the table's D call only, with no check against the DNA. TRBV21-1 represents a pseudogene. The CDR3 has 15 amino acids. The CDR3: CASRNYRILGSPLHF. The CDR3 DNA reads as TGTGCCAGCAGAAACTACAGGATATTGGGTTCACCCCTCCACTTT.

The J gene is TRBJ2-7, the V gene TRBV18; 10 bases are a match to TRBD2. CDR1 is KGHSH and CDR2 is LQKENI in the germline V gene. There are 14 residues in the CDR3. J was trimmed by 2 bases and V by 6 bases; bases with no gene match: 4. The CDR3 nucleotides are TGTGCCAGCTCTTCTAGCGGGGGAACCTACGAGCAGTACTTC. Translated: CASSSSGGTYEQYF.

V gene TRBV12-5 combines with J gene TRBJ1-5, with D unclear. This CDR3 has 13 residues. V lost 1 base and J lost 6, with 7 bases in between. CDR1 and CDR2 (germline): LGHNT, FRNRAP. The CDR3 loop is CASGLGPGQPQHF. Written as DNA, the CDR3 is TGTGCTAGTGGTTTGGGTCCAGGTCAGCCCCAGCATTTT. Using reference TRBV12-5 and TRBJ1-5 for the parts outside the CDR3, the full variable domain is DARVTQTPRHKVTEMGQEVTMRCQPILGHNTVFWYRQTMMQGLELLAYFRNRAPLDDSGMPKDRFSAEMPDATLATLKIQPSEPRDSAVYFCASGLGPGQPQHFGDGTRLSIL.

The chain uses TRBV6-5 and TRBJ1-3; D remains unclear. V was trimmed by 0 bases and J by 0 bases, leaving 6 bases between them. The CDR3 totals 15 residues. CDR1 is MNHEY, CDR2 SVGAGI, per germline. The CDR3 region is CASSYSVSSGNTIYF. CDR3 bases: TGTGCCAGCAGTTACTCGGTCAGCTCTGGAAACACCATATATTTT.

The rearrangement joins TRBV4-2 to TRBJ2-5, with TRBD2 matching over 16 bases. With 4 bases clipped from V and 4 bases from J, the junction kept 6 bases outside the gene matches. Germline values: CDR1 LGHNA, CDR2 YNFKEQ. This CDR3 is built from 17 residues. This CDR3 reads CASSLGTSGRALETQYF. CDR3 in DNA: TGTGCCAGCAGCCTCGGGACTAGCGGGAGGGCCCTAGAGACCCAGTACTTC.

A word on this clone: Other DNA sequences in this sample translate to the same CDR3. V usage is TRBV3-1 (or the pseudogene TRBV3-2) and J usage is TRBJ2-3; TRBD2 aligns across 12 bases. V was pared by 0 bases and J by 3 bases, with 1 base of the junction left unmatched. Germline CDR1 reads LGHDT; CDR2 reads YNNKEL (reference sequence). There are 16 residues in the CDR3. The CDR3, as DNA: TGTGCCAGCAGCCAAGATCTAGCGGGAGGGACAGATACGCAGTATTTT. Protein product: CASSQDLAGGTDTQYF.

V usage is TRBV2 and J usage is TRBJ1-6, with 9 bases matching TRBD1. Unmatched junction bases numbered 4, after V lost 2 bases and J lost 8 bases. This CDR3 comprises 15 residues. Germline V lookup: CDR1 SNHLY, CDR2 FYNNEI. The CDR3 reads CASSELGTGYSPLHF. CDR3 in DNA: TGTGCCAGCAGTGAATTGGGGACAGGGTATTCACCCCTCCACTTT. Full variable domain (missing parts from reference TRBV2 and TRBJ1-6): EPEVTQTPSHQVTQMGQEVILRCVPISNHLYFYWYRQILGQKVEFLVSFYNNEISEKSEIFDDQFSVERPDGSNFTLKIRSTKLEDSAMYFCASSELGTGYSPLHFGNGTRLTVT.

This clone was detected only a few times. The V and J genes are TRBV5-1 and TRBJ2-3, with D tentatively TRBD1 (5 bases). CDR3 length: 15 residues. Trimming took off 0 bases at V and 0 bases at J, with 8 bases between the two ends. CDR1 is SGHRS and CDR2 is YFSETQ in the germline V gene. Written as DNA, the CDR3 is TGCGCCAGCAGCTTGGCCGACAGAAGCACAGATACGCAGTATTTT. Its translation: CASSLADRSTDTQYF.